These 19 T cell receptor beta chains share one sample of origin, sequenced in a study of blood T cells in healthy people across ages. A sample-barcoded 5' primer and a J-beta primer mix were used in a second PCR of roughly 7 to 11 cycles. TCRdb processed the 5' RACE reads anew with MiXCR; each CDR3 protein has one entry. The sample holds 1.5 million to 2 million distinct CDR3 sequences, about 50% seen once. The sequenced material came from blood. The receptors stem from a woman aged 40 to 50 in good health.

The CDR3 DNA sequence: TGCAGCGTTGCAAGGGGGGGGAATATCGGGACCCAGTACTTC. Its protein is CSVARGGNIGTQYF. The chain recombines TRBV29-1 with TRBJ2-5, with D perhaps matching TRBD2 (7 bases). This CDR3 comprises 14 residues. Per germline, CDR1 SQVTM and CDR2 ANQGSEA. The V and J ends lost 4 bases and 7 bases respectively, with 19 bases between them.

The chain uses TRBV5-1 and TRBJ1-5, with TRBD1 identical over 9 bases. CDR3 length equals 17 residues. Germline CDR1 is SGHRS and CDR2 is YFSETQ. V dropped 0 bases and J dropped 6; count of bases not matched to a gene: 10. The CDR3 DNA reads TGCGCCAGCAGCTTGGTACCCGGACAGGGGACCGCTCAGCCCCAGCATTTT. Its protein product is CASSLVPGQGTAQPQHF. The full variable domain, its missing parts supplied by reference TRBV5-1 and TRBJ1-5, is KAGVTQTPRYLIKTRGQQVTLSCSPISGHRSVSWYQQTPGQGLQFLFEYFSETQRNKGNFPGRFSGRQFSNSRSEMNVSTLELGDSALYLCASSLVPGQGTAQPQHFGDGTRLSIL.

The V gene is TRBV20-1, the J gene TRBJ1-4; D remains unclear. The CDR3 has 14 residues. Germline lookup yields CDR1 DFQATT and CDR2 SNEGSKA (reference sequence). The germline V and J ends were trimmed by 5 bases and 0 bases, with 10 bases remaining between them. The CDR3 nucleotides read TGCAGTGCTCGGCCAGAGTCAACTAATGAAAAACTGTTTTTT. Protein sequence: CSARPESTNEKLFF.

This clonotype was observed a few times. The chain employs TRBV6-1 and TRBJ2-7; TRBD1 agrees at 7 bases. The CDR3 extends over 16 amino acids. V lost 6 bases to trimming and J lost 4 bases; unmatched junction nucleotides: 15. Germline V gene sequence: CDR1 MNHNS, CDR2 SASEGT. This chain's CDR3 is CASSNPVQGGLYEQYF. The CDR3 nucleotides are TGTGCCAGCAGCAACCCAGTCCAAGGGGGCCTATACGAGCAGTACTTC.

The V call is TRBV7-9, the J call TRBJ2-7, with 8 bases matching TRBD1. Germline trimming cut 6 bases from V and 5 bases from J; bases unmatched to any gene: 6. Germline CDR1 SEHNR, CDR2 FQNEAQ (reference sequence). The CDR3 runs 13 residues. The CDR3 is CASRQGGRDEQYF. The CDR3 DNA reads TGTGCCAGCAGACAGGGGGGCAGGGACGAGCAGTACTTC.

The V gene is TRBV11-2, the J gene TRBJ2-5; no reliable D call. The CDR3 length is 14 residues. The ends were cut back, 1 base at V and 5 bases at J, with 11 bases in the middle. Germline lookup yields CDR1 SGHAT and CDR2 FQNNGV. CDR3 coding DNA: TGTGCCAGCAGCTTAGGAAATAGCAGGGAGACCCAGTACTTC. Its protein product is CASSLGNSRETQYF.

The chain has TRBV12-3 or TRBV12-4 and TRBJ1-2; unclear D gene. Trimming stripped 4 bases from V and 5 bases from J, with 8 bases between. This CDR3 region has 12 residues. CDR3 DNA sequence: TGTGCCAGCAGTTCAACACCTTATGGCTACACCTTC. Translating it yields CASSSTPYGYTF.

V is TRBV20-1 and J is TRBJ1-5; no clear D. From germline, CDR1 is DFQATT and CDR2 SNEGSKA (reference sequence). The V end was cut by 3 bases, the J end by 4 bases, with 10 bases between. The CDR3 consists of 13 residues. In nucleotides, the CDR3 is TGCAGTGCTAGTCACCGGGTAAATCAGCCCCAGCATTTT. Translated, it gives CSASHRVNQPQHF.

This clonotype was counted a single time. The chain is built from TRBV4-3 and TRBJ2-1, with TRBD1 identical over 11 bases. The CDR3 is 15 residues long. After removal of 4 bases from V and 5 bases from J, the junction contained 4 bases not matched to a gene. Germline V gene sequence: CDR1 LGHNA, CDR2 YSLEER. The CDR3 DNA is TGCGCCAGCAGCCGCGGGACAGGGGGGGACAATGAGCAGTTCTTC. It translates to CASSRGTGGDNEQFF.

The sample holds a few counts of this clonotype. The chain employs TRBV4-3 and TRBJ2-1; D not resolved. Trimming pared 0 bases from V and 9 bases from J, leaving 9 bases between. The CDR3 is 13 amino acids. CDR1 is LGHNA and CDR2 is YSLEER in the germline V gene. The DNA of the CDR3 is TGCGCCAGCAGCCAAGAAAGAATCGGTGAGCAGTTCTTC. Amino acid sequence: CASSQERIGEQFF.

The rearrangement links TRBV5-8 to TRBJ2-5, with TRBD1 identical over 12 bases. Trimming removed 9 bases from V and 4 bases from J; junction bases left unmatched: 7. CDR1 is SGHTS, CDR2 YDEGEE, per germline. CDR3 length: 14 residues. CDR3 sequence reads: CANPGTGGSETQYF. In nucleotides, the CDR3 is TGTGCCAACCCCGGGACAGGGGGCTCAGAGACCCAGTACTTC.

This chain links TRBV7-6 with TRBJ2-3, with D uncertain. Germline assignment: CDR1 SGHVS and CDR2 FNYEAQ. The CDR3 runs to 15 residues. The germline V and J ends were trimmed by 3 bases and 2 bases, with 12 bases remaining between them. The CDR3 reads CASSLIGSVTDTQYF. The CDR3 DNA reads as TGTGCCAGCAGCTTGATAGGCTCTGTCACAGATACGCAGTATTTT.

CDR3 sequence: CASSYLRAAETQYF. The CDR3 DNA sequence: TGTGCCAGCAGTTACCTGAGGGCGGCGGAGACCCAGTACTTC. The V gene is TRBV6-2 or TRBV6-3, the J gene TRBJ2-5; D possibly corresponds to TRBD2 (5 bases). The CDR3 is 14 amino acids. Germline-derived CDR1 and CDR2 are MNHEY and SVGEGT. Deletions cut 2 bases from V and 5 bases from J, with 12 bases between.

This clonotype was observed a handful of times. The V and J genes are TRBV27 and TRBJ2-7, with D possibly TRBD2 on 5 matching bases. CDR3 length equals 15 residues. Looked up from germline, CDR1 is MNHEY and CDR2 is SMNVEV (reference sequence). V was pared by 6 bases and J by 3 bases, with 18 bases between. CDR3 coding DNA: TGTGCCAGCAGCCCCATGACTAACCTCCTCTACGAGCAGTACTTC. Translating it yields CASSPMTNLLYEQYF.

At least ten counts were recorded for this clonotype. The V call is TRBV12-3 or TRBV12-4, the J call TRBJ2-1; 8 nucleotides align to TRBD2. The J segment lost 6 bases and the V segment lost 1 base, leaving 8 bases of the junction unmatched. The CDR3 has 16 amino acids. The CDR3 DNA is TGTGCCAGCAGTTTAGAAGGCCGGGGGGGCTTCAATGAGCAGTTCTTC. Translating gives CASSLEGRGGFNEQFF.

This clonotype was seen a few times. This chain joins TRBV6-5 and TRBJ2-3, with 8 bases aligning to TRBD1. Per the germline V gene, CDR1 is MNHEY and CDR2 is SVGAGI. The CDR3 totals 13 residues. With V trimmed by 7 bases and J by 5 bases, 5 bases remained unmatched. The CDR3, as DNA: TGTGCCAGCAAAGCAGGGGGCAGAGATACGCAGTATTTT. It encodes CASKAGGRDTQYF.

This clonotype was seen a few times. V gene TRBV27 combines with J gene TRBJ1-2, with 7 bases matching TRBD1. CDR1 and CDR2 (germline): MNHEY, SMNVEV (reference sequence). This CDR3 contains 13 residues. J lost 7 bases, V lost 3 bases, and 5 bases had no gene match. This CDR3 reads CASSFLGGAGYTF. The CDR3 nucleotides read TGTGCCAGCAGTTTTCTAGGGGGCGCTGGCTACACCTTC.

This clonotype appeared a single time. For the CDR3, the DNA is TGTGCCAGCAGCCAAGGCCAGCGGCAGGGGAGTACTGAAGCTTTCTTT. It specifies CASSQGQRQGSTEAFF. V gene TRBV3-1 combines with J gene TRBJ1-1; a weak D match, TRBD1 (6 bases). Trimming pared 1 base from V and 5 bases from J, leaving 17 bases between. Germline CDR1 is LGHDT and CDR2 is YNNKEL (reference sequence). The CDR3 has 16 amino acids.

This clonotype has more than one count but fewer than ten. The chain links TRBV7-9 to TRBJ2-7; TRBD1 matches 7 bases. The ends lost 5 bases at V and 5 bases at J; junction bases unmatched: 12. This CDR3 contains 15 residues. CDR1 and CDR2 (germline): SEHNR, FQNEAQ (reference sequence). CDR3 sequence: CASSPTGKTINEQYF. The CDR3 nucleotides read TGTGCCAGCAGCCCGACAGGGAAAACGATAAACGAGCAGTACTTC.